The clone carrying this T cell receptor beta chain turned up a few times. Authors' methods: Amplification from reference gene primers served as the basis for estimated nucleated cell counts. Profiled with immunoSEQ multiplex PCR; TCRdb holds only in-frame clones, not every one. For V, J and clone size, that table is used; D and trimming come from the DNA. Found here are 130,000 to 150,000 clones, under 90% of them singletons; the top ten hold about 3.5%. This specimen comes from a study of blood T cell repertoires in COVID-19. Study summary: Samples came from the United States, Italy and Spain, spanning acute and convalescent COVID-19. PBMCs, B-cell-depleted T cells, or T cells were the source of the cDNA or gDNA that made up the material.

Germline-derived CDR1 and CDR2 are SEHNR and FQNEAQ (reference sequence). V shed 11 bases and J shed 2 bases, with 16 bases lying between them. This CDR3 region has 13 residues. The V gene is TRBV7-9, the J gene TRBJ2-7; TRBD2 is a possible D gene (6 bases). The clonotype originates from a man aged 70 or older who had recovered from COVID-19. The sample consisted of peripheral blood. CDR3 amino acids: CAGAGSDPYEQYF. CDR3 nucleotide sequence: TGTGCCGGTGCGGGGAGTGACCCCTACGAGCAGTACTTC.